This T cell receptor beta chain appears in the sequencing data of a study of T-cell reconstitution after alpha-beta-depleted transplantation in children (dated by TCRdb to about 2016). For the study in its entirety: Using TCR repertoire profiling, the study followed T-cell immune reconstitution in a quantitative way in children after TCRalphabeta/CD19-depleted allogeneic hematopoietic cell transplantation.

This clonotype was counted ten times or more. The target of this receptor is not known. There are no base qualities to consult, and no much larger clone falls within one base. The library was made by PCR. The sequencing machine was an Illumina HiSeq 2500. TCR libraries were prepared with molecular barcoding, using unique molecular identifiers to normalize TCRbeta repertoire quantification. TCRdb itself trimmed the public reads at Q25 with fastp, ran MiXCR and retained productive beta chains. All rows with the same CDR3 protein become a single entry with the most common DNA and genes. This sample is represented by about 600,000 distinct CDR3 sequences; about 11% of them were singletons. The ten largest clones capture 3.5% to 5% of the sample. Its CDR3 holds 14 amino acids, cysteine through phenylalanine. Here the CDR3 DNA is all that survives: 42 bases in frame from base 1. At the junction V is shortened by 5 bases and J by 2 bases, with 10 bases in between. As encoded in the germline V gene, CDR1 is SNHLY while CDR2 is FYNNEI.

The sequencing used PBMCs from the stem cell graft donor, collected from the stem cell graft. Here the chain combines TRBV2 and TRBJ2-1; a tentative D call is TRBD2 (5 bases match). This TCR was recovered from a human donor who donated a stem cell graft to a child with acute myeloid leukemia. For the CDR3, the sequence is CASSPFGTYNEQFF. Read as DNA, the sequence is TGTGCCAGCAGTCCCTTCGGGACCTACAATGAGCAGTTCTTC.